Listed here are 4 T cell receptor beta chains from one sample, sequenced in a study of T cells in Graves' hyperthyroidism and ophthalmopathy. There were TCR beta CDR3 regions amplified from RNA transcripts. In the first-round RT-PCR of the TCR CDR3, the HTBI primer set was used. In TCRdb, the multiplex PCR reads were re-called with MiXCR into one record per CDR3 protein. Of more than 500,000 distinct CDR3 sequences in the sample, 15% to 20% are singletons; the top ten hold over 25%. Sample: blood. These receptors were collected from a woman aged 25-40 years with Graves' ophthalmopathy.

The V call is TRBV6-1, the J call TRBJ1-2; 7 positions match TRBD1. CDR3 length equals 17 residues. The ends lost 6 bases at V and 4 bases at J; junction bases unmatched: 17. Germline V gives CDR1 MNHNS, CDR2 SASEGT. This chain's CDR3 is CASSFLGQSVSLYGYTF. The DNA of the CDR3 is TGTGCCAGCAGCTTTCTGGGACAGTCGGTCTCTCTCTATGGCTACACCTTC.

This clonotype was picked up a small number of times. The V call is TRBV27, the J call TRBJ2-7, with D perhaps TRBD1 or TRBD2 (5 bases each). There are 14 residues in the CDR3. CDR1 is MNHEY and CDR2 is SMNVEV in the germline V gene (reference sequence). V was cut by 5 bases and J by 4 bases, with 15 bases left in between. CDR3: CASSVSVGAYEQYF. CDR3 in DNA: TGTGCCAGCAGTGTTAGCGTAGGGGCTTACGAGCAGTACTTC.

V gene TRBV3-1 combines with J gene TRBJ2-7; TRBD2 is a possible D gene (6 bases). Germline V gives CDR1 LGHDT, CDR2 YNNKEL (reference sequence). V was pared by 2 bases and J by 4 bases, with 12 bases between. The CDR3 sequence is 14 residues long. The CDR3 region has the DNA TGTGCCAGCAGCCAAAGGGACTCTTATTACGAGCAGTACTTC. Residues: CASSQRDSYYEQYF.

With regard to this clonotype: This may be a read error: a much more frequent sequence differs by one nucleotide. The chain is built from TRBV2 and TRBJ2-5; D tentatively fits TRBD1 or TRBD2 (5 bases each). The germline CDR1 and CDR2 sequences are SNHLY and FYNNEI. The CDR3 is 12 residues long. The CDR3 nucleotides are TGTGGCAGCAGCCGGGACCCCCGGACCCAGTACTTC. It codes for CGSSRDPRTQYF.